The 13 T cell receptor beta chains presented below share a single source sample, sequenced in a study of blood T cell repertoires in COVID-19. The repertoire was sequenced with immunoSEQ multiplex PCR; TCRdb's copy has only in-frame clones and lacks some. Of tens of thousands of clones detected, just over 85% appear once; the ten largest clones hold roughly 46%. The sequenced sample was peripheral blood. The receptors derive from a human donor in a cohort sampled during active COVID-19.

This chain connects TRBV9 to TRBJ2-2; D ambiguous. Per the germline V gene, CDR1 is SGDLS and CDR2 is YYNGEE. Trimming pared 3 bases from V and 4 bases from J, leaving 7 bases between. The CDR3 contains 13 residues. The CDR3 nucleotides are TGTGCCAGCAGCGAGACATCCACCGGGGAGCTGTTTTTT. It yields the protein CASSETSTGELFF.

The V call is TRBV12-5, the J call TRBJ1-5, with a weak D call TRBD1 (6 bases). CDR3 size: 17 residues. V gave up 5 bases and J gave up 0 bases, with 17 bases separating them. Germline values: CDR1 LGHNT, CDR2 FRNRAP. The CDR3 coding sequence is TGTGCTAGTGGTCCGAGGGGGAGCCCGGGTAGCAATCAGCCCCAGCATTTT. The encoded protein is CASGPRGSPGSNQPQHF.

This chain uses TRBV4-2 with TRBJ2-7, with D possibly matching TRBD1 (6 bases). Germline assignment: CDR1 LGHNA and CDR2 YNFKEQ. V lost 1 base and J 0 bases, leaving 13 bases between the germline ends. The CDR3 sequence is 16 residues long. The chain's CDR3 is CASSQVGASGSYEQYF. CDR3 DNA sequence: TGTGCCAGCAGCCAAGTGGGGGCAAGCGGCTCCTACGAGCAGTACTTC.

This chain connects TRBV11-3 to TRBJ2-7; 11 positions agree with TRBD2. This CDR3 comprises 14 residues. V was clipped by 5 bases and J by 7 bases; unmatched bases: 7. Germline lookup yields CDR1 SGHNT and CDR2 YENEEA. CDR3 loop: CASSPLAGVREQYF. CDR3 sequence (DNA): TGTGCCAGCAGCCCACTAGCGGGAGTTCGGGAGCAGTACTTC.

This chain links TRBV5-1 with TRBJ1-2; TRBD1 matches 7 bases. Per the germline V gene, CDR1 is SGHRS and CDR2 is YFSETQ. The V segment lost 0 bases and the J segment 6 bases; nucleotides outside the gene matches: 8. CDR3 length equals 15 residues. Here the CDR3 DNA reads TGCGCCAGCAGCTTGGGTCAGGGGGGTAGAGATGGCTACACCTTC. It translates to CASSLGQGGRDGYTF. The complete variable domain, with remaining parts taken from reference TRBV5-1 and TRBJ1-2, reads KAGVTQTPRYLIKTRGQQVTLSCSPISGHRSVSWYQQTPGQGLQFLFEYFSETQRNKGNFPGRFSGRQFSNSRSEMNVSTLELGDSALYLCASSLGQGGRDGYTFGSGTRLTVV.

The chain carries TRBV10-3 and TRBJ2-7, with D possibly TRBD1 on 7 matching bases. The length of the CDR3 is 12 residues. V lost 7 bases to trimming and J lost 5 bases, with 12 bases between them. Germline V gene data show CDR1 as ENHRY and CDR2 as SYGVKD. CDR3: CAIKVRGDEQYF. CDR3 DNA: TGTGCCATCAAGGTCAGGGGGGACGAGCAGTACTTC.

This chain uses TRBV5-4 with TRBJ2-1, with D possibly TRBD2 on 6 matching bases. This CDR3 region has 16 residues. CDR1 and CDR2 (germline): SGHNT, YYREEE (reference sequence). The V and J ends lost 4 bases and 3 bases respectively, with 17 bases between them. Here the CDR3 DNA reads TGTGCCAGCAGCACGTCGACTAGTTCGATCTACAATGAGCAGTTCTTC. It translates to CASSTSTSSIYNEQFF.

The count of this clone is one. The sample holds other DNA sequences that translate to the same CDR3. The chain employs TRBV4-1 and TRBJ1-1; D perhaps matches TRBD1 (6 bases). Per germline, CDR1 MGHRA and CDR2 YSYEKL. The CDR3 runs 15 residues. The germline V and J ends were trimmed by 1 base and 10 bases, with 19 bases remaining between them. The CDR3 spells CASSQAGTPRQAAFF. The CDR3 DNA is TGCGCCAGCAGCCAAGCCGGGACACCGCGCCAAGCAGCTTTCTTT.

The chain recombines TRBV28 with TRBJ2-7; a possible D gene is TRBD1 (6 bases). CDR1 is MDHEN and CDR2 is SYDVKM in the germline V gene. The CDR3 extends over 14 amino acids. Trimming stripped 2 bases from V and 8 bases from J, with 16 bases between. The CDR3 here is CASSLTGPDQQQYF. The CDR3 nucleotides read TGTGCCAGCAGTTTAACAGGGCCCGACCAACAGCAGTACTTC.

The chain employs TRBV5-1 and TRBJ2-1, with 11 bases fitting TRBD1. The CDR3 spans 14 residues. V trimming: 3 bases; J trimming: 7 bases; junction bases outside the gene matches: 3. Germline V gives CDR1 SGHRS, CDR2 YFSETQ. The DNA of the CDR3 is TGCGCCAGCAGCTCAGGACAGGGGGCGAATGAGCAGTTCTTC. Its protein product is CASSSGQGANEQFF.

The chain links TRBV7-8 to TRBJ1-3, with 7 bases lining up with TRBD1. CDR3 length equals 16 residues. Unmatched junction bases numbered 4, after V lost 1 base and J lost 1 base. Germline-derived CDR1 and CDR2 are SGHVS and FQNEAQ. The CDR3, as DNA: TGTGCCAGCAGCTTAGAGACAGGGTTTTCTGGAAACACCATATATTTT. This codes for CASSLETGFSGNTIYF.

The chain has TRBV7-2 and TRBJ1-6, with 8 bases aligning to TRBD1. The germline CDR1 and CDR2 sequences are SGHTA and FQGNSA. The CDR3 totals 15 residues. V lost 3 bases to trimming and J lost 6 bases; unmatched junction nucleotides: 4. The CDR3 loop reads CASSFGTGLNSPLHF. The CDR3 region has the DNA TGTGCCAGCAGCTTCGGGACAGGTCTTAATTCACCCCTCCACTTT.

The chain joins TRBV6-2 or TRBV6-3 to TRBJ2-3; 9 nucleotides agree with TRBD2. The length of the CDR3 is 17 residues. Looked up from germline, CDR1 is MNHEY and CDR2 is SVGEGT. The V segment lost 5 bases and the J segment 2 bases; nucleotides outside the gene matches: 11. The CDR3 sequence: CASSLPRGGRATDTQYF. The CDR3 DNA reads as TGTGCCAGCAGTCTCCCCCGCGGCGGGAGGGCCACAGATACGCAGTATTTT.